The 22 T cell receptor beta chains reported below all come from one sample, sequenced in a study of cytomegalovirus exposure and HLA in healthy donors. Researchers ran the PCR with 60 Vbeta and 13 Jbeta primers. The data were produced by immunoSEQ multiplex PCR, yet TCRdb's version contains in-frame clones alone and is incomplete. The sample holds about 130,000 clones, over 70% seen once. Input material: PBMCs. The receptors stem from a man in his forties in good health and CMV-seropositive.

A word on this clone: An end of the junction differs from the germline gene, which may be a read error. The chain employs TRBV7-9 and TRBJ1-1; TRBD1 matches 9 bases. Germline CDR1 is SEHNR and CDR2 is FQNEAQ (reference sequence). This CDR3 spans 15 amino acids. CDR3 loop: CSSSPGQGMNTEAFF. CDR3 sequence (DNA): TGTTCCAGCAGCCCCGGACAGGGGATGAACACTGAAGCTTTCTTT.

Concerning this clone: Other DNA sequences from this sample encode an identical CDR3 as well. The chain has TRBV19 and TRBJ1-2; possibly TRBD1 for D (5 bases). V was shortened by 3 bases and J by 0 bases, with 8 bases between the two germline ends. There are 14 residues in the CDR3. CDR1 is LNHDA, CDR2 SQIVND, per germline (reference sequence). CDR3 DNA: TGTGCCAGTAGTATCCAGGGCGCTAACTATGGCTACACCTTC. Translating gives CASSIQGANYGYTF.

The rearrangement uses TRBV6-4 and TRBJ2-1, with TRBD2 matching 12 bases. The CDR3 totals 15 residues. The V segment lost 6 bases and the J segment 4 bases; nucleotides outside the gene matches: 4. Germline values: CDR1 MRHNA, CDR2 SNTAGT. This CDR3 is CASSSLAGGYNEQFF. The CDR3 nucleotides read TGTGCCAGCAGCTCACTAGCGGGGGGTTACAATGAGCAGTTCTTC.

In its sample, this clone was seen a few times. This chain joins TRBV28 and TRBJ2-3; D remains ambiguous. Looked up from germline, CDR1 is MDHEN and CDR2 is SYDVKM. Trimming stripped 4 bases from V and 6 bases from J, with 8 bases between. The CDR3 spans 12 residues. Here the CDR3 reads CASSSSADTQYF. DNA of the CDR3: TGTGCCAGCAGTTCCTCCGCGGATACGCAGTATTTT.

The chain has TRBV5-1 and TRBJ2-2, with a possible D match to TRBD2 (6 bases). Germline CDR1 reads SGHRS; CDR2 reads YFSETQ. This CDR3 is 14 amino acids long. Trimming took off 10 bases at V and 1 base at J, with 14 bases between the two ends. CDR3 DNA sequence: TGCGCCGGCCGGGTCGGGGGGAACACCGGGGAGCTGTTTTTT. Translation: CAGRVGGNTGELFF.

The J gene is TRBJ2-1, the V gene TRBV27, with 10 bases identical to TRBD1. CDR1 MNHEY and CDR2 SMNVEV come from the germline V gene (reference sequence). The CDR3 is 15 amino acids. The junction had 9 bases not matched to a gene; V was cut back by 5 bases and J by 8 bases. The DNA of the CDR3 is TGTGCCAGCAGTCCCTCCCGGGACAGGGGACATGAGCAGTTCTTC. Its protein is CASSPSRDRGHEQFF.

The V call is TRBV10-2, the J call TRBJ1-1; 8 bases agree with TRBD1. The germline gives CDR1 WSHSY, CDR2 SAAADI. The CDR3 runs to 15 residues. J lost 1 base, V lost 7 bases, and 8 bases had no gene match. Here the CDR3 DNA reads TGCGCCAGCACCTCAGGGACAGGAACGAACACTGAAGCTTTCTTT. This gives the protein CASTSGTGTNTEAFF.

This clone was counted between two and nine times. The chain's CDR3 is CASSVDMNTEAFF. Here the CDR3 DNA reads TGTGCCAGCAGCGTTGACATGAACACTGAAGCTTTCTTT. The gene calls are TRBV2 and TRBJ1-1; D unresolved. The germline V gene has CDR1 SNHLY and CDR2 FYNNEI. This CDR3 spans 13 amino acids. Trimming took off 6 bases at V and 0 bases at J, with 8 bases between the two ends.

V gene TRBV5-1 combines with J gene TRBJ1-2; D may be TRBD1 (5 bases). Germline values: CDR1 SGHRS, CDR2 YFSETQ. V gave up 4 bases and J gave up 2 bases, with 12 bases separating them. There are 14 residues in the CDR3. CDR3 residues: CASSLVGGNYGYTF. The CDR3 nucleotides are TGCGCCAGCAGCCTGGTGGGGGGGAACTATGGCTACACCTTC. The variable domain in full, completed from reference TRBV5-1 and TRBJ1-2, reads KAGVTQTPRYLIKTRGQQVTLSCSPISGHRSVSWYQQTPGQGLQFLFEYFSETQRNKGNFPGRFSGRQFSNSRSEMNVSTLELGDSALYLCASSLVGGNYGYTFGSGTRLTVV.

The CDR3 nucleotides are TGCGCCAGCAGTGAGATCATAGATACGCAGTATTTT. Its protein is CASSEIIDTQYF. The chain is built from TRBV10-2 and TRBJ2-3; D is unclear. The CDR3 is made up of 12 amino acids. The V gene lost 2 bases and the J gene lost 5 bases, with 5 bases spanning the gap. Germline CDR1 and CDR2: WSHSY and SAAADI.

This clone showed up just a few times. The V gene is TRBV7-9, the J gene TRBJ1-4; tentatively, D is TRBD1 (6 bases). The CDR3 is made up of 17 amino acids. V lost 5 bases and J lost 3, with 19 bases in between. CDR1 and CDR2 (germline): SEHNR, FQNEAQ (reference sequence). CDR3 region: CASSPGEGRGANEKLFF. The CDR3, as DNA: TGTGCCAGCAGCCCTGGAGAAGGGAGGGGGGCTAATGAAAAACTGTTTTTT. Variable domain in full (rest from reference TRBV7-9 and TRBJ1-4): DTGVSQNPRHKITKRGQNVTFRCDPISEHNRLYWYRQTLGQGPEFLTYFQNEAQLEKSRLLSDRFSAERPKGSFSTLEIQRTEQGDSAMYLCASSPGEGRGANEKLFFGSGTQLSVL.

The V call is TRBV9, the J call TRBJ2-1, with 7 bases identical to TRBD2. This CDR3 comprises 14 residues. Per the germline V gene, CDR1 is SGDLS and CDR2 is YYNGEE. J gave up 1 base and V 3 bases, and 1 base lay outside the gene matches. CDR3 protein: CASSGDYSYNEQFF. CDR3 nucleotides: TGTGCCAGCAGCGGGGACTATTCCTACAATGAGCAGTTCTTC.

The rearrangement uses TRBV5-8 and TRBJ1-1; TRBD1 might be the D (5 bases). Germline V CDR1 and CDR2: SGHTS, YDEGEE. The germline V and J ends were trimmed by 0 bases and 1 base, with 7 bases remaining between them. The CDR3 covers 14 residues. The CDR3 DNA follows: TGTGCCAGCAGCTTGGGACAGCAGAACACTGAAGCTTTCTTT. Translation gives CASSLGQQNTEAFF.

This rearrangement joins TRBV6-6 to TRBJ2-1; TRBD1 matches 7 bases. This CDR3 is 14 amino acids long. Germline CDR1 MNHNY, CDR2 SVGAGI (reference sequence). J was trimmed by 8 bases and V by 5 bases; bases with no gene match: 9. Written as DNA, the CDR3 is TGTGCCAGCAGTCGAAATCAGGGGGTGGATGAGCAGTTCTTC. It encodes CASSRNQGVDEQFF.

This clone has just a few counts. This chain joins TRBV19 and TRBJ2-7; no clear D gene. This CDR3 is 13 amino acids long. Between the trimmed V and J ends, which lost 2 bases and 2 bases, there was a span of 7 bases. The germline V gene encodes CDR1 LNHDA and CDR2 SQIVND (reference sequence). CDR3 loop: CASSIPPTYEQYF. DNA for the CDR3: TGTGCCAGTAGTATACCCCCCACCTACGAGCAGTACTTC.

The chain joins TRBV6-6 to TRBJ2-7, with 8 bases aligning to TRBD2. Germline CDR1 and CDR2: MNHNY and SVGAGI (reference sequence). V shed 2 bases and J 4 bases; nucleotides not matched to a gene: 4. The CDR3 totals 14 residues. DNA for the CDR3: TGTGCCAGCAGTTACCCGGGGGGGGTTTACGAGCAGTACTTC. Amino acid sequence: CASSYPGGVYEQYF.

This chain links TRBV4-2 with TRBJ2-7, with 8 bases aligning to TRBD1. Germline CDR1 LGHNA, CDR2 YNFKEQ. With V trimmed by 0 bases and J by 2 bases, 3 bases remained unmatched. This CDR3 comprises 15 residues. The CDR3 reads CASSQEAGGTYEQYF. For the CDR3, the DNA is TGTGCCAGCAGCCAAGAGGCAGGGGGCACCTACGAGCAGTACTTC.

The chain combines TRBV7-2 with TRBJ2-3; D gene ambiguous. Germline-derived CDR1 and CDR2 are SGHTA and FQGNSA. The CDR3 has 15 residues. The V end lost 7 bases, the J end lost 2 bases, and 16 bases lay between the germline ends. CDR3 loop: CASNLDSLTTDTQYF. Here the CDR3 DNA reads TGTGCCAGCAACCTCGACTCGTTAACCACAGATACGCAGTATTTT. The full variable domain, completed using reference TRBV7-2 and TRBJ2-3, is GAGVSQSPSNKVTEKGKDVELRCDPISGHTALYWYRQSLGQGLEFLIYFQGNSAPDKSGLPSDRFSAERTGGSVSTLTIQRTQQEDSAVYLCASNLDSLTTDTQYFGPGTRLTVL.

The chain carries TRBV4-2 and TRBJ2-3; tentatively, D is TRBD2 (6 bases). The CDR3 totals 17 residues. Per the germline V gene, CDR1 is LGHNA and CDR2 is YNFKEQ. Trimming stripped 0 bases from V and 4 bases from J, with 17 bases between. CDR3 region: CASSQEKLAGLADTQYF. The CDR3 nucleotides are TGTGCCAGCAGCCAAGAAAAACTAGCCGGCCTCGCAGATACGCAGTATTTT.

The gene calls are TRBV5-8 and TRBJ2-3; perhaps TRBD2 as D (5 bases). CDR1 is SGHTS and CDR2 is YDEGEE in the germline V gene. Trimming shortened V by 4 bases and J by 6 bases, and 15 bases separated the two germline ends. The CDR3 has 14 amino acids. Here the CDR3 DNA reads TGTGCCAGCAGCAGGACTCGGTCGTGGGATACGCAGTATTTT. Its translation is CASSRTRSWDTQYF.

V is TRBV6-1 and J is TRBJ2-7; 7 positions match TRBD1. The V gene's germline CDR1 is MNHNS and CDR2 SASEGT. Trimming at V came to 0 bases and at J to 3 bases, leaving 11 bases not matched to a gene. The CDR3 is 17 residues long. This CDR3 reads CASSEAFSGRGIYEQYF. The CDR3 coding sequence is TGTGCCAGCAGTGAAGCGTTTTCCGGCAGGGGGATCTACGAGCAGTACTTC.

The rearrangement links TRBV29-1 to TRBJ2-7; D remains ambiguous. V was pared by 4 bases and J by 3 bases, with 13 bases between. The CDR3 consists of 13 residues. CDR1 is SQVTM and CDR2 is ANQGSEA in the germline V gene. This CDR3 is CSVVPPTGYEQYF. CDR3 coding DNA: TGCAGCGTTGTACCCCCCACGGGCTACGAGCAGTACTTC.